A single sample gave rise to the 19 T cell receptor beta chains below, sequenced in a study of cytomegalovirus exposure and HLA in healthy donors. 60 Vbeta and 13 Jbeta primers were used in PCR. The method was immunoSEQ multiplex PCR; TCRdb's version includes in-frame clones alone and lacks a portion of them. This sample has around 170,000 clones, with roughly 80% found just once. Sequencing was carried out using PBMCs. The receptors originated from a man aged 50-59 years in good health and CMV-seropositive.

The chain joins TRBV7-9 to TRBJ1-2; 7 positions agree with TRBD1. The V gene end was trimmed by 5 bases and the J gene end by 1 base; junction bases not matched to a gene: 7. CDR1 is SEHNR and CDR2 is FQNEAQ in the germline V gene (reference sequence). CDR3 size: 15 residues. The CDR3 sequence: CASSIYRDSNYGYTF. The CDR3 nucleotides are TGTGCCAGCAGCATATATCGGGACAGTAACTATGGCTACACCTTC.

The rearrangement uses TRBV4-1 and TRBJ1-5; D not resolved. The CDR3 totals 13 residues. Trimming took off 0 bases at V and 10 bases at J, with 10 bases between the two ends. Germline values: CDR1 MGHRA, CDR2 YSYEKL. The DNA of the CDR3 is TGCGCCAGCAGCCAAGAGAGGAGTCTTCCCCAGCATTTT. Protein product: CASSQERSLPQHF.

The chain combines TRBV4-1 with TRBJ1-4, with a possible D match to TRBD1 (5 bases). Germline V lookup: CDR1 MGHRA, CDR2 YSYEKL. The CDR3 spans 15 residues. Trimming removed 1 base from V and 7 bases from J, with 13 bases in between. The CDR3 nucleotides read TGCGCCAGCAGCCAAGGGATTGGGGGGGGTGAAAAACTGTTTTTT. It translates to CASSQGIGGGEKLFF.

This clone came up once. The chain couples TRBV28 to TRBJ1-2; 8 nucleotides agree with TRBD1. Looked up from germline, CDR1 is MDHEN and CDR2 is SYDVKM. Trimming took 3 bases from V and 8 from J; bases not matched to a gene: 5. The CDR3 length is 13 residues. The DNA of the CDR3 is TGTGCCAGCAGTTTTAACAGGGGGAGAGGCTACACCTTC. This encodes CASSFNRGRGYTF.

The chain links TRBV2 to TRBJ1-5; 7 bases are shared with TRBD1. The ends lost 11 bases at V and 1 base at J; junction bases unmatched: 5. CDR1 is SNHLY and CDR2 is FYNNEI in the germline V gene. There are 13 residues in the CDR3. CDR3 sequence (DNA): TGTGCCTGCCAACAGGGGAGCAATCAGCCCCAGCATTTT. It yields the protein CACQQGSNQPQHF.

The chain has TRBV29-1 and TRBJ1-2; 7 nucleotides line up with TRBD1. The germline V gene encodes CDR1 SQVTM and CDR2 ANQGSEA. Trimming removed 7 bases from V and 2 bases from J; junction bases left unmatched: 4. The CDR3 is 12 residues long. The CDR3 nucleotides read TGCAGCGCATCGACAGGGAACTATGGCTACACCTTC. It translates to CSASTGNYGYTF.

The chain carries TRBV18 and TRBJ1-6, with TRBD1 matching 8 bases. The CDR3 is 15 amino acids. Losses at the gene ends were 1 base for V and 8 bases for J; bases not matched to a gene: 4. Germline values: CDR1 KGHSH, CDR2 LQKENI. CDR3 nucleotides: TGTGCCAGCTCACCACAAGGACAGGGTGATTCACCCCTCCACTTT. This encodes CASSPQGQGDSPLHF.

The V gene is TRBV9, the J gene TRBJ1-2; 11 bases match TRBD1. Trimming removed 0 bases from V and 1 base from J; junction bases left unmatched: 2. This CDR3 contains 16 residues. The germline CDR1 and CDR2 sequences are SGDLS and YYNGEE. This chain's CDR3 is CASSVGTGGRNYGYTF. The DNA of the CDR3 is TGTGCCAGCAGCGTAGGGACAGGGGGCCGTAACTATGGCTACACCTTC.

The chain links TRBV6-5 to TRBJ2-2; a possible D gene is TRBD2 (5 bases). This CDR3 contains 14 residues. Germline CDR1 MNHEY, CDR2 SVGAGI. Trimming left V 4 bases short and J 7 bases short, with 13 bases between. The CDR3 here is CASSSRRGVGELFF. CDR3 DNA sequence: TGTGCCAGCAGTTCCCGACGGGGTGTCGGGGAGCTGTTTTTT.

The V call is TRBV28, the J call TRBJ2-7, with 7 bases matching TRBD2. Germline trimming cut 10 bases from V and 0 bases from J; bases unmatched to any gene: 12. From germline, CDR1 is MDHEN and CDR2 SYDVKM. The CDR3 spans 15 residues. The CDR3: CATSAGSTSSYEQYF. The CDR3 bases are TGTGCCACCTCAGCGGGGTCGACAAGCTCCTACGAGCAGTACTTC.

This sequence joins TRBV28 and TRBJ1-5, with D unclear. The V end lost 7 bases, the J end lost 4 bases, and 11 bases lay between the germline ends. CDR3 size: 13 residues. Germline assignment: CDR1 MDHEN and CDR2 SYDVKM. The CDR3: CASNSGGNQPQHF. CDR3 in DNA: TGTGCCAGCAACTCGGGCGGGAATCAGCCCCAGCATTTT.

V and J are TRBV7-8 and TRBJ1-4; unclear D gene. Trimming shortened V by 0 bases and J by 5 bases, and 13 bases separated the two germline ends. The CDR3 has 16 amino acids. Germline V gene lookup returns CDR1 SGHVS and CDR2 FQNEAQ. This chain's CDR3 is CASSLAPGRLNEKLFF. The CDR3 coding sequence is TGTGCCAGCAGCTTAGCGCCCGGGAGGCTAAATGAAAAACTGTTTTTT.

This chain joins TRBV28 and TRBJ2-4; 8 bases agree with TRBD1. Trimming cost V 2 bases and J 9 bases; bases outside gene matches: 9. This CDR3 is built from 15 residues. Germline CDR1 reads MDHEN; CDR2 reads SYDVKM. In nucleotides, the CDR3 is TGTGCCAGCAGTTTACGTCGGACAGGGCAGGGCATTCAGTACTTC. This translates into CASSLRRTGQGIQYF.

The chain is built from TRBV6-5 and TRBJ1-3; D is ambiguous. The CDR3 contains 13 residues. The V gene lost 10 bases and the J gene lost 2 bases, with 12 bases spanning the gap. The germline V gene encodes CDR1 MNHEY and CDR2 SVGAGI. CDR3 bases: TGTGCCACCTCTCTAACCCCTGGAAACACCATATATTTT. Protein: CATSLTPGNTIYF.

The chain recombines TRBV28 with TRBJ2-7; D gene uncertain. There are 15 residues in the CDR3. Germline assignment: CDR1 MDHEN and CDR2 SYDVKM. V lost 4 bases to trimming and J lost 0 bases, with 13 bases between them. The DNA of the CDR3 is TGTGCCAGCAGTTCCCACAACTACCCCTCCTACGAGCAGTACTTC. Residues: CASSSHNYPSYEQYF.

The J gene is TRBJ2-1, the V gene TRBV9; 8 nucleotides agree with TRBD2. There are 15 residues in the CDR3. Germline CDR1 is SGDLS and CDR2 is YYNGEE. The V gene end was trimmed by 2 bases and the J gene end by 3 bases; junction bases not matched to a gene: 4. The CDR3 bases are TGTGCCAGCAGCGTTGGGACTAGACTCTACAATGAGCAGTTCTTC. It translates to CASSVGTRLYNEQFF.

The chain couples TRBV13 to TRBJ1-2; a weak D match, TRBD1 (5 bases). This CDR3 has 13 residues. V was pared by 11 bases and J by 4 bases, with 17 bases between. CDR1 and CDR2 from the germline V gene are PRHDT and FYEKMQ (reference sequence). Here the CDR3 reads CASQSQGTYGYTF. For the CDR3, the DNA is TGTGCCTCACAATCCCAGGGAACCTATGGCTACACCTTC.

The V call is TRBV6-5, the J call TRBJ2-7, with 7 bases fitting TRBD2. Losses at the gene ends were 2 bases for V and 1 base for J; bases not matched to a gene: 8. This CDR3 spans 16 amino acids. Germline CDR1 reads MNHEY; CDR2 reads SVGAGI. The CDR3 DNA reads TGTGCCAGCAGTTACGACGCCCGGACTAGGTCCTACGAGCAGTACTTC. It encodes CASSYDARTRSYEQYF.

This clone was seen just once. The chain recombines TRBV6-5 with TRBJ1-5, with 9 bases matching TRBD1. Losses at the gene ends were 2 bases for V and 5 bases for J; bases not matched to a gene: 1. CDR3 length equals 14 residues. Per germline, CDR1 MNHEY and CDR2 SVGAGI. CDR3 protein: CASSYGQGYQPQHF. For the CDR3, the DNA is TGTGCCAGCAGTTACGGACAGGGGTATCAGCCCCAGCATTTT.